The 26 T cell receptor beta chains reported below all come from one sample, sequenced in a study of T cell responses to AZD1222 COVID-19 vaccine. Here immunoSEQ multiplex PCR was the method, and the copy in TCRdb shows in-frame clones only, minus some. The data hold approximately 73,000 clones, with roughly four fifths observed a single time. The sample here was peripheral blood, taken on day 0 of AZD1222 vaccination. The receptors were gathered from an adult in good health.

The chain carries TRBV3-1 (or the pseudogene TRBV3-2) and TRBJ1-3; TRBD1 agrees at 7 bases. Germline-derived CDR1 and CDR2 are LGHDT and YNNKEL (reference sequence). CDR3 length: 17 residues. With V trimmed by 0 bases and J by 3 bases, 8 bases remained unmatched. In DNA, the CDR3 is TGTGCCAGCAGCCAAGACCTCGGCAGGGGGAGTGGAAACACCATATATTTT. Encoded protein: CASSQDLGRGSGNTIYF.

This clone was picked up a small number of times. The chain is built from TRBV7-9 and TRBJ1-1; TRBD1 matches at 10 bases. This CDR3 is built from 12 residues. Germline CDR1 reads SEHNR; CDR2 reads FQNEAQ (reference sequence). V gave up 11 bases and J gave up 6 bases; unmatched junction bases: 6. CDR3 protein: CAGGDRGAEAFF. As DNA, the CDR3 is TGTGCCGGCGGGGACAGGGGCGCTGAAGCTTTCTTT.

The chain uses TRBV19 and TRBJ1-5; TRBD1 is a possible D gene (5 bases). V was cut by 3 bases and J by 4 bases, with 22 bases left in between. The CDR3 has 18 residues. The germline CDR1 and CDR2 sequences are LNHDA and SQIVND (reference sequence). The DNA of the CDR3 is TGTGCCAGTAGTATGCGAAGAGGGGTCAAGGGTCAAAATCAGCCCCAGCATTTT. Translation: CASSMRRGVKGQNQPQHF.

V is TRBV7-8 and J is TRBJ2-1; D unclear. Germline CDR1 SGHVS, CDR2 FQNEAQ. V dropped 2 bases and J dropped 1 base, with 9 bases sitting between them. The CDR3 runs to 15 residues. This CDR3 is CASSLLTVSYNEQFF. In DNA, the CDR3 is TGTGCCAGCAGCTTACTTACAGTGTCCTACAATGAGCAGTTCTTC.

This clone occurred once. Compared with germline, one end of the junction differs, possibly owing to a read error. This rearrangement joins TRBV7-6 to TRBJ2-1, with a tentative D call TRBD2 (5 bases). The CDR3 spans 11 residues. Germline V lookup: CDR1 SGHVS, CDR2 FNYEAQ. The CDR3 sequence is CASSLANEQFF. The DNA of the CDR3 is TGTGCCAGCAGCCTAGCTAACGAGCAGTTCTTC.

This clone was detected only a few times. The chain recombines TRBV7-9 with TRBJ1-6; D is possibly TRBD1 (6 bases). The CDR3 has 13 amino acids. CDR1 SEHNR and CDR2 FQNEAQ come from the germline V gene (reference sequence). V gave up 4 bases and J gave up 8 bases, with 9 bases separating them. CDR3 coding DNA: TGTGCCAGCAGCTCTAGGACAGATTCACCCCTCCACTTT. It yields the protein CASSSRTDSPLHF.

The rearrangement links TRBV6-6 to TRBJ2-5, with D possibly TRBD2 on 5 matching bases. With 8 bases removed from V and 5 bases from J, the gap between germline ends came to 15 bases. The CDR3 totals 13 residues. Per the germline V gene, CDR1 is MNHNY and CDR2 is SVGAGI (reference sequence). The CDR3 bases are TGTGCCAGCTCGAGGGTGCGAGGGGAGACCCAGTACTTC. Its protein product is CASSRVRGETQYF.

The chain is built from TRBV18 and TRBJ1-6; the match to TRBD1 covers 7 bases. J was trimmed by 10 bases and V by 3 bases; bases with no gene match: 6. Germline assignment: CDR1 KGHSH and CDR2 LQKENI. The CDR3 loop spans 14 amino acids. The chain's CDR3 is CASSPGQAGSPLHF. CDR3 nucleotide sequence: TGTGCCAGCTCACCCGGACAGGCAGGATCACCCCTCCACTTT.

The chain recombines TRBV30 with TRBJ1-6; no definite D call. The CDR3 contains 15 residues. V was pared by 1 base and J by 0 bases, with 7 bases between. Germline V CDR1 and CDR2: GTSNPN, SVGIG (reference sequence). CDR3 loop: CAWSGSSSYNSPLHF. The CDR3 DNA follows: TGTGCCTGGAGTGGCTCCAGCTCCTATAATTCACCCCTCCACTTT.

The V gene is TRBV5-5, the J gene TRBJ1-1; 7 bases are shared with TRBD1. This CDR3 has 17 residues. Germline CDR1 and CDR2: SGHKS and YYEKEE (reference sequence). Losses at the gene ends were 4 bases for V and 2 bases for J; bases not matched to a gene: 14. The CDR3: CASSAGTARKINTEAFF. In DNA, the CDR3 is TGTGCCAGCAGCGCCGGGACAGCGCGGAAGATAAACACTGAAGCTTTCTTT.

For the CDR3, the DNA is TGCGCCAGCAGCCAAGCTCGATGGGATACGCAGTATTTT. As protein: CASSQARWDTQYF. The chain carries TRBV4-1 and TRBJ2-3; D uncertain. The germline V gene has CDR1 MGHRA and CDR2 YSYEKL. With 1 base removed from V and 6 bases from J, the gap between germline ends came to 8 bases. The CDR3 has 13 amino acids.

This rearrangement joins TRBV7-9 to TRBJ2-7; possibly TRBD1 for D (6 bases). Germline CDR1 and CDR2: SEHNR and FQNEAQ (reference sequence). CDR3 size: 15 residues. Between the trimmed V and J ends, which lost 5 bases and 1 base, there was a span of 15 bases. The DNA of the CDR3 is TGTGCCAGCAGCGTCTTTGGGACATGGTCCTACGAGCAGTACTTC. Protein sequence: CASSVFGTWSYEQYF.

The V gene is TRBV19, the J gene TRBJ2-7; a weak D match, TRBD2 (6 bases). The CDR3 covers 14 residues. Germline-derived CDR1 and CDR2 are LNHDA and SQIVND (reference sequence). Between the trimmed V and J ends, which lost 4 bases and 2 bases, there was a span of 12 bases. DNA of the CDR3: TGTGCCAGTAGTACCCCGGGACTTGCCTACGAGCAGTACTTC. Residues: CASSTPGLAYEQYF.

This clone was found once. V usage is TRBV9 and J usage is TRBJ1-4; 7 positions match TRBD1. The CDR3 sequence is 13 residues long. Germline V gene data show CDR1 as SGDLS and CDR2 as YYNGEE. V shed 1 base and J 14 bases; nucleotides not matched to a gene: 8. The DNA for the CDR3 is TGTGCCAGCAGCGTAATCCCAGACAGGGACCTGTTTTTT. This encodes CASSVIPDRDLFF.

The V call is TRBV7-9, the J call TRBJ2-7, with D perhaps being TRBD1 or TRBD2 (5 bases each). The CDR3 is 15 amino acids. Germline CDR1 reads SEHNR; CDR2 reads FQNEAQ (reference sequence). Trimming pared 0 bases from V and 4 bases from J, leaving 13 bases between. CDR3 coding DNA: TGTGCCAGCAGCTTAGCTATCGGGACGCGGTACGAGCAGTACTTC. It encodes CASSLAIGTRYEQYF.

Note on this clone: The same CDR3 is also encoded by other DNA sequences in this sample. The rearrangement joins TRBV6-1 to TRBJ2-5, with TRBD2 identical over 11 bases. Germline trimming cut 2 bases from V and 2 bases from J; bases unmatched to any gene: 1. The CDR3 has 15 amino acids. Germline V gene lookup returns CDR1 MNHNS and CDR2 SASEGT. The CDR3 bases are TGTGCCAGCAGTGAATTAGCGGGGGGGCAAGAGACCCAGTACTTC. Protein sequence: CASSELAGGQETQYF.

The chain links TRBV19 to TRBJ1-6; D not certain. CDR1 is LNHDA and CDR2 is SQIVND in the germline V gene (reference sequence). V was cut by 2 bases and J by 0 bases, with 11 bases left in between. CDR3 length equals 17 residues. The chain's CDR3 is CASSIRSIGSYNSPLHF. The CDR3 DNA reads TGTGCCAGTAGTATAAGGAGCATCGGCTCCTATAATTCACCCCTCCACTTT.

The V gene is TRBV3-1 (or the pseudogene TRBV3-2), the J gene TRBJ1-6, with a tentative D call TRBD1 (5 bases). The V and J ends lost 1 base and 3 bases respectively, with 10 bases between them. The CDR3 is 16 amino acids. Germline values: CDR1 LGHDT, CDR2 YNNKEL (reference sequence). This CDR3 reads CASSQGGAVYNSPLHF. CDR3 nucleotide sequence: TGTGCCAGCAGCCAAGGAGGGGCAGTCTATAATTCACCCCTCCACTTT.

This chain uses TRBV30 with TRBJ1-4; 7 bases are shared with TRBD1. The germline V gene has CDR1 GTSNPN and CDR2 SVGIG (reference sequence). This CDR3 comprises 14 residues. J gave up 4 bases and V 6 bases, and 8 bases lay outside the gene matches. The CDR3 reads CACDPGQLNEKLFF. In DNA form, the CDR3 reads TGTGCCTGCGACCCGGGACAGCTTAATGAAAAACTGTTTTTT.

This clone is medium-sized within its sample. V and J are TRBV11-2 and TRBJ1-1; the D is unclear. The germline V gene encodes CDR1 SGHAT and CDR2 FQNNGV. The V and J ends lost 4 bases and 1 base respectively, with 19 bases between them. CDR3 length: 17 residues. CDR3 coding DNA: TGTGCCAGCAGCTCTCAATCAACCAGGAGGAGGAACACTGAAGCTTTCTTT. Its translation is CASSSQSTRRRNTEAFF. The variable domain in full, with the rest retrieved from reference TRBV11-2 and TRBJ1-1, is EAGVAQSPRYKIIEKRQSVAFWCNPISGHATLYWYQQILGQGPKLLIQFQNNGVVDDSQLPKDRFSAERLKGVDSTLKIQPAKLEDSAVYLCASSSQSTRRRNTEAFFGQGTRLTVV.

The gene calls are TRBV25-1 and TRBJ1-1, with D tentatively TRBD1 (6 bases). This CDR3 comprises 14 residues. Trimming took off 1 base at V and 11 bases at J, with 17 bases between the two ends. Germline CDR1 and CDR2: MGHDK and SYGVNS. CDR3 DNA: TGTGCCAGCAGTGAATTTCGAGCACAGGGAAAGGCTTTCTTT. Amino acids: CASSEFRAQGKAFF.

The V gene is TRBV3-1 (or the pseudogene TRBV3-2), the J gene TRBJ1-5; D is possibly TRBD1 (5 bases). CDR1 is LGHDT, CDR2 YNNKEL, per germline (reference sequence). The CDR3 is made up of 13 amino acids. V lost 3 bases and J 7 bases, leaving 10 bases between the germline ends. In DNA, the CDR3 is TGTGCCAGCAGCCAGGGGGGAGGCCAGCCCCAGCATTTT. Protein: CASSQGGGQPQHF.

This chain joins TRBV2 and TRBJ2-1, with 10 bases matching TRBD2. This CDR3 spans 14 amino acids. Germline V CDR1 and CDR2: SNHLY, FYNNEI. J gave up 7 bases and V 6 bases, and 6 bases lay outside the gene matches. In nucleotides, the CDR3 is TGTGCCAGCAGACCCAATAGCGGGGGGAATGAGCAGTTCTTC. It codes for CASRPNSGGNEQFF. Full variable domain (remainder filled in from reference TRBV2 and TRBJ2-1): EPEVTQTPSHQVTQMGQEVILRCVPISNHLYFYWYRQILGQKVEFLVSFYNNEISEKSEIFDDQFSVERPDGSNFTLKIRSTKLEDSAMYFCASRPNSGGNEQFFGPGTRLTVL.

This chain connects TRBV5-6 to TRBJ2-5; D assignment may be TRBD1 or TRBD2 (5 bases each). CDR3 size: 15 residues. Trimming stripped 2 bases from V and 3 bases from J, with 14 bases between. The germline V gene has CDR1 SGHDT and CDR2 YYEEEE. The CDR3 sequence: CASSLPLGTEETQYF. CDR3 DNA sequence: TGTGCCAGCAGCTTACCGCTGGGGACGGAAGAGACCCAGTACTTC.

The chain couples TRBV10-1 to TRBJ2-1; TRBD2 is a possible D gene (5 bases). CDR3 size: 12 residues. Looked up from germline, CDR1 is WNHNN and CDR2 is SYGVQD (reference sequence). V dropped 4 bases and J dropped 4 bases, with 5 bases sitting between them. CDR3 in DNA: TGCGCCAGCAGTGCGGGGTACAATGAGCAGTTCTTC. It translates to CASSAGYNEQFF.

Details on this clone: A read error may produce the germline difference seen at one junction end. This rearrangement joins TRBV5-6 to TRBJ2-7; 14 bases agree with TRBD2. The CDR3 is 14 residues long. CDR1 is SGHDT and CDR2 is YYEEEE in the germline V gene. The CDR3 region is CASSLRTSGRPQGF. DNA for the CDR3: TGTGCCAGCAGCCTGAGGACTAGCGGGAGGCCCCAGGGCTTC. The whole variable domain, filled in from reference TRBV5-6 and TRBJ2-7, reads DAGVTQSPTHLIKTRGQQVTLRCSPKSGHDTVSWYQQALGQGPQFIFQYYEEEERQRGNFPDRFSGHQFPNYSSELNVNALLLGDSALYLCASSLRTSGRPQGFGPGTRLTVT.